Detailed here is one T cell receptor (beta chain). Sequenced by immunoSEQ multiplex PCR; TCRdb stores in-frame clones only, minus some. Among about 23,000 clones listed, about 90% were seen once. The data belong to a study of T cell changes during pregnancy in multiple sclerosis. V was pared by 0 bases and J by 8 bases, with 6 bases of the junction left unmatched. Germline V gene lookup returns CDR1 ENHRY and CDR2 SYGVKD. The length of the CDR3 is 15 residues. The sequence derives from a female donor with multiple sclerosis, enrolled in a pregnancy study. The chain combines TRBV10-3 with TRBJ2-1; 8 positions agree with TRBD1. The specimen comprised CD8+ T cells from peripheral blood mononuclear cells, sampled after pregnancy. Here the CDR3 reads CAISESRTGSDEQFF. The CDR3, as DNA: TGTGCCATCAGTGAGTCGAGGACAGGGTCCGATGAGCAGTTCTTC.